These T cell receptor beta chains were read from a single sample in a study of control samples from healthy donors and cancer patients. Measured with immunoSEQ multiplex PCR; TCRdb has only the in-frame clones, and not every one. The sample gives 75,000 to 90,000 clones, roughly 90% of which show up once; around a tenth is in the top ten. The material sequenced was PBMCs. These receptors were taken from a woman in her fifties or sixties with colorectal cancer. CDR3s include the opening cysteine and the closing phenylalanine or tryptophan. A D gene is named only where the DNA matches it firmly. Expanded clones get a size class; other rows say once, few or many, or leave the size out.

.	TRBJ2-1	TRBV6-2/TRBV6-3	TRBD2	TGTGCCAGCACCCCAGCGGGGGGGCACGGTGAGCAGTTCTTC	CASTPAGGHGEQFF
.	TRBJ1-6	TRBV5-5	TRBD1	TGTGCCAGCAGCTTGGGACAGGGTAATTCACCCCTCCACTTT	CASSLGQGNSPLHF
.	TRBJ1-2	TRBV29-1	.	TGCAGCGTTGTTGCGGAGGGCGATAACTATGGCTACACCTTC	CSVVAEGDNYGYTF
.	TRBJ1-1	TRBV18	.	TGTGCCAGCTCCGGCACCACTGAAGCTTTCTTT	CASSGTTEAFF
.	TRBJ2-2	TRBV6-4	TRBD1	TGTGCCAGCAGAGGGGGCAGGACCGGGGAGCTGTTTTTT	CASRGGRTGELFF
.	TRBJ1-6	TRBV7-8	.	TGTGCCAGCAGCCGCAGGGGTTTTACTTCACCCCTCCACTTT	CASSRRGFTSPLHF
.	TRBJ2-2	TRBV4-1	TRBD1	TGCGCCAGCAGCCAAGACAACTCCGGGACAGGGGCCGGGGAGCTGTTTTTT	CASSQDNSGTGAGELFF
.	TRBJ1-2	TRBV9	TRBD1	TGTGCCAGCAGCGTAGAGGCCCATGGGACAGGGGGGGACTATGGCTACACCTTC	CASSVEAHGTGGDYGYTF
once	TRBJ1-6	TRBV4-2	TRBD1	TGTGCCAGCAGCCAAGATGCGACAGGGGATGGTTCACCCCTCCACTTT	CASSQDATGDGSPLHF
.	TRBJ1-5	TRBV28	.	TGTGCCAGCGGCCCCTTGGGCAGGCTAAATCAGCCCCAGCATTTT	CASGPLGRLNQPQHF
.	TRBJ1-4	TRBV5-1	TRBD1	TGCGCCAGCAGCACCCGGACAGGGCGAACTAATGAAAAACTGTTTTTT	CASSTRTGRTNEKLFF
.	TRBJ1-1	TRBV6-5	.	TGTGCCAGCAAATGGGGGCGATGGGCTTTCTTT	CASKWGRWAFF
.	TRBJ1-3	TRBV3-1/TRBV3-2	.	TGTGCCAGCAGCCAAGAGGAGGGGAACACCATATATTTT	CASSQEEGNTIYF
.	TRBJ1-5	TRBV6-5	.	TGTGCCAGCAGACACTACAGGGAGGGTCAGCCCCAGCATTTT	CASRHYREGQPQHF
.	TRBJ1-2	TRBV10-3	TRBD1	TGTGCCATCAGTGGGGGACAGGGGGCGTTTGGCTACACCTTC	CAISGGQGAFGYTF
.	TRBJ1-1	TRBV6-5	.	TGTGCCAGCACCTCCCGATGGCAAGTGAACACTGAAGCTTTCTTT	CASTSRWQVNTEAFF
.	TRBJ1-5	TRBV12-5	TRBD1	TGTGCTAGTGGTTTGGTAGTAACAGGGGGCGATGGAGGCAATCAGCCCCAGCATTTT	CASGLVVTGGDGGNQPQHF
.	TRBJ1-1	TRBV2	.	TGTGCCAGCAAGGTCAGCGGGAACACTGAAGCTTTCTTT	CASKVSGNTEAFF
.	TRBJ2-5	TRBV30	TRBD1	TGTGCCTGGACGACGACGACAGGGGGCAAAGAGACCCAGTACTTC	CAWTTTTGGKETQYF
.	TRBJ1-4	TRBV18	TRBD1	TGTGCCAGCTCACCTGCCGGGACAGGGGATGAAAAACTGTTTTTT	CASSPAGTGDEKLFF
.	TRBJ2-4	TRBV2	.	TGTGCCCAAAGGGGGACGTTTCGGAACATTCAGTACTTC	CAQRGTFRNIQYF
once	TRBJ2-3	TRBV2	TRBD2	TGTGCCAGCAGCGGGGGGGCCGGAGATACGCAGTATTTT	CASSGGAGDTQYF
.	TRBJ1-6	TRBV2	.	TGTGCCAGCAGTCGTTACATCTCACCCCTCCACTTT	CASSRYISPLHF
.	TRBJ2-1	TRBV9	.	TGTGCCAGCAGCGTAGAACAGTGGGGCGGCAATGAGCAGTTCTTC	CASSVEQWGGNEQFF
.	TRBJ2-3	TRBV12-5	.	TGTGCTAGTGGTTTGTCTTTGGCCACAGATACGCAGTATTTT	CASGLSLATDTQYF
.	TRBJ2-3	TRBV24-1	TRBD2	TGTGCCACCGCCAGCCGACTAGCGGGGGCAGATACGCAGTATTTT	CATASRLAGADTQYF
.	TRBJ2-6	TRBV27	.	TGTGCCAGCAGTTTAGAGGGCTCTGGGGCCAACGTCCTGACTTTC	CASSLEGSGANVLTF
.	TRBJ1-5	TRBV19	.	TGTGCCAGTAGCGAGGACAATCAGCCCCAGCATTTT	CASSEDNQPQHF
.	TRBJ1-4	TRBV10-3	.	TGTGCCATCAGTGTTGCAGGGGATAATGAAAAACTGTTTTTT	CAISVAGDNEKLFF
.	TRBJ2-3	TRBV5-1	.	TGCGCCAGCAGCCCTGGAGGCGGGCAAGGCACAGATACGCAGTATTTT	CASSPGGGQGTDTQYF
.	TRBJ1-2	TRBV7-6	.	TGTGCCAGCAGCCCATTACTAGGAGAGGGATATGGCTACACCTTC	CASSPLLGEGYGYTF
.	TRBJ1-4	TRBV6-5	TRBD1	TGTGCCAGCAGTTCGACAGGGGCAAATGAAAAACTGTTTTTT	CASSSTGANEKLFF
.	TRBJ2-3	TRBV5-8	.	TGTGCCAGCGGCAGGGAACTTACAGATACGCAGTATTTT	CASGRELTDTQYF
.	TRBJ1-1	TRBV21-1	.	TGTGCCAGCAGCAAATACAGGGTCCTGAACACTGAAGCTTTCTTT	CASSKYRVLNTEAFF
.	TRBJ2-2	TRBV18	.	TGTGCCAGCTCACAAGACATATCCGGGGAGCTGTTTTTT	CASSQDISGELFF
.	TRBJ1-2	TRBV10-1	.	TGCGCCAGCAGTGCTGGACAGAACTATGGCTACACCTTC	CASSAGQNYGYTF
.	TRBJ2-1	TRBV4-3	TRBD2	TGCGCCAGCAGCCACGGACTAGCGGGGGGGGAAGACAATGAGCAGTTCTTC	CASSHGLAGGEDNEQFF
.	TRBJ1-2	TRBV12-3/TRBV12-4	TRBD1	TGTGCCAGCAGACCAGGGGGCCCCTATGGCTACACCTTC	CASRPGGPYGYTF
.	TRBJ1-1	TRBV6-2/TRBV6-3	.	TGTGCCAGCAGTTCCCGGGAAAAAATGAACACTGAAGCTTTCTTT	CASSSREKMNTEAFF
.	TRBJ2-5	TRBV2	.	TGTGCCAGCAGTGCCTCTAGCGTACTGGAGACCCAGTACTTC	CASSASSVLETQYF
.	TRBJ2-3	TRBV25-1	TRBD2	TGTGCCAGCAGTGATAGTCAAGGAGGGGCGGGAGGCACAGATACGCAGTATTTT	CASSDSQGGAGGTDTQYF